The following is a T cell receptor beta chain sequence with its context. This clone's antigen is unknown. No base qualities exist here, and no much larger clone lies one base off it. TCRbeta CDR3 regions were sequenced with the immunoSEQ Assay. After extraction, genomic DNA underwent amplification by bias-controlled multiplex PCR, followed by high-throughput sequencing. The original pipeline was this. Collapsing and filtering of sequences were performed to quantify the absolute abundance of each unique TCRbeta CDR3 region. T cell fraction was estimated by normalization of TCRbeta template counts to usable DNA, with usable DNA being measured through amplification of reference genes present in all nucleated cells. Repertoire TCRs were annotated as SARS-CoV-2-specific by exact matching of V gene, CDR3 amino acid sequence and J gene to a known reactive TCR set. MIRA supplied the reference SARS-CoV-2 TCR set, which was filtered for enrichment in COVID-19-positive ImmuneCODE repertoires so that public or cross-reactive TCRs were removed. Using the MIRA antigens, annotated TCRs were further analysed by specific ORF or by position within an ORF. Depth was the summed frequency of annotated unique rearrangements, while breadth was defined as annotated unique rearrangements over total unique productive rearrangements. Group comparisons of TCR breadth used two-sided Wilcoxon rank-sum tests. Drawn from immuneACCESS, this table holds only the in-frame rearrangements with V and J called that TCRdb kept. Clones are partly lost; checked studies trace under half to an unresolved V gene and leave the rest unexplained. Clone size and the V and J calls come from that table; the DNA yielded D and trimming. The sample yields 500,000 or so clones; roughly nine tenths were counted once. The ten largest clones represent roughly 13% of the sample.

What the treatment or condition label conveys for this sample: over 15 received Ad26.COV2.S at low or high dose, single or two shots; a few received placebo; per-sample allocation not given. Repertoires of vaccine and placebo recipients were sequenced from samples taken on day 63 after the first injection. Between 29 July and 7 August 2020, Cohort 1b enrolled around 24 adults aged 18-55 years at one site in Boston, USA. Ad26.COV2.S was a replication-incompetent adenovirus type 26 vector that expressed a prefusion-stabilized SARS-CoV-2 spike protein derived from the original Wuhan strain. Looking up the germline V gene (reference sequence) yields CDR1 SGHKS and CDR2 YYEKEE. The CDR3 contains 13 residues, cysteine and phenylalanine counted. Only the CDR3 DNA is retained, 39 bases long and in frame from the first base. V is cut by 6 bases and J by 3 bases, and the space between the germline ends is 12 bases.

The data were obtained in a study of Ad26.COV2.S vaccination and SARS-CoV-2 variants listed by TCRdb under 2021. Study-level background: Donors in the vaccine arm were drawn from COV1001, a phase I-IIa trial of Ad26.COV2.S in healthy adults that was multicentre, randomized, double-blind and placebo-controlled. Dosing of Ad26.COV2.S was intramuscular, at either 5x10^10 or 1x10^11 viral particles, delivered as one shot or as two shots spaced 56 days apart. Sequencing of the TCRbeta repertoire served to evaluate the specificity and breadth of SARS-CoV-2-reactive T cell receptors following Ad26.COV2.S vaccination. The TCR-sequenced set comprised approximately 32 samples: around 20 Ad26.COV2.S vaccine recipients, 5 placebo recipients and 8 SARS-CoV-2 convalescent individuals. Trial participants were randomized into five groups of five: low-dose or high-dose Ad26.COV2.S given once or twice, or placebo on both occasions. Investigators did not know the trial group allocation while performing experiments and assessing outcomes.

Broad study findings and their caveats: After vaccination, substantial breadth of spike-specific CD8+ and CD4+ T cell responses was reported. The authors noted that the TCR breadth and depth analyses may have underestimated total T cell responses. Higher spike-specific TCR breadth was observed in Ad26.COV2.S recipients than in placebo recipients (P = 0.0014). Comparing responses between vaccine doses or regimens was not something the study was powered to do. Comparable non-spike TCR breadth was observed between vaccine and placebo recipients, consistent with only spike being contained in the vaccine.

Sequenced here: peripheral blood, sampled in a trial of Ad26.COV2.S vaccine versus placebo. This receptor was obtained from a person aged 18-65 years who received the Ad26.COV2.S COVID-19 vaccine or a placebo. The chain was built from TRBV5-5 and TRBJ1-1; tentative D gene TRBD1, with 6 bases matching. The nucleotides are TGTGCCAGCACCCGAGGGGGGGACACTGAAGCTTTCTTT. Translation gives CASTRGGDTEAFF.